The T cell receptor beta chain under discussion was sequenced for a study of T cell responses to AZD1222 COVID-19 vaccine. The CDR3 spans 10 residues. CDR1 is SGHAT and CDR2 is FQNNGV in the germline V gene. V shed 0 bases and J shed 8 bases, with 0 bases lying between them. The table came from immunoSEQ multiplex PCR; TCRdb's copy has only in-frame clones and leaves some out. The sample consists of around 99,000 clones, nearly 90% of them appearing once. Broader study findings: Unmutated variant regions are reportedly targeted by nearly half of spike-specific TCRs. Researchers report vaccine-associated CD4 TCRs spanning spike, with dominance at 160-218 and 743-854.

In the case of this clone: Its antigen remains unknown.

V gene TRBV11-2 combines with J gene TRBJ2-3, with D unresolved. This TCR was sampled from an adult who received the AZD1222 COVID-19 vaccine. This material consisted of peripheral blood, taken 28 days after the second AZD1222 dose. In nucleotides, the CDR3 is TGTGCCAGCAGCTTAGATACGCAGTATTTT. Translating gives CASSLDTQYF.